This TCR beta chain comes out of a study of Ad26.COV2.S vaccination and SARS-CoV-2 variants. Turning to the study itself: Intramuscularly, Ad26.COV2.S was given either once or twice, 56 days apart. Findings of the study overall: Analyses that measured TCR breadth and depth may have underestimated total T cell responses.

This sample's treatment: approximately 18 received Ad26.COV2.S at low or high dose, single or two shots; roughly 5 received placebo; per-sample allocation not given. Specimen acquisition occurred on day 63 following the initial vaccine or placebo injection. An Ad26 vector was used to express Wuhan-strain SARS-CoV-2 spike as the vaccine. As to this clone: Its target is not known.

TCRdb's table, derived via immunoSEQ multiplex PCR, lists solely in-frame clones and lacks some. The table has fewer than 500,000 clones, approximately 92% seen once. The CDR3 loop spans 15 amino acids. Looked up from germline, CDR1 is PRHDT and CDR2 is FYEKMQ (reference sequence). V dropped 0 bases and J dropped 6 bases, with 13 bases sitting between them. The rearrangement uses TRBV13 and TRBJ2-3; D is ambiguous. The source material was peripheral blood, sampled in a trial of Ad26.COV2.S vaccine versus placebo. This sequence originates from a person aged 18-60 years who received the Ad26.COV2.S COVID-19 vaccine or a placebo. CDR3 bases: TGTGCCAGCAGCTTAGGGGCAGGCATCGCGGATACGCAGTATTTT. The encoded protein is CASSLGAGIADTQYF.